Sequencing of this T cell receptor (beta chain) was carried out in a study of cytomegalovirus exposure and HLA in healthy donors. Study-level background: As released early, the data held approximately 80 million unique TCRs from HLA-typed donors. Findings and caveats of the study: No immune exposure information besides CMV serostatus was available.

The study ran its PCR with 60 Vbeta and 13 Jbeta primers. Sequenced by immunoSEQ multiplex PCR; TCRdb stores in-frame clones only, minus some. The sample carries around 94,000 clones, 84% recorded once. A word on this clone: Its specificity is not known.

CDR3 size: 15 residues. CDR1 is MDHEN, CDR2 SYDVKM, per germline. Deletions cut 2 bases from V and 4 bases from J, with 14 bases between. This sequence joins TRBV28 and TRBJ1-1; D is perhaps TRBD1 (5 bases). The TCR comes from a man aged 18 to 29 in good health and CMV-seronegative. Sequencing was done on a sample of PBMCs. The CDR3 sequence: CASSLLGQGVTEAFF. CDR3 nucleotide sequence: TGTGCCAGCAGTTTACTGGGGCAGGGCGTCACTGAAGCTTTCTTT.